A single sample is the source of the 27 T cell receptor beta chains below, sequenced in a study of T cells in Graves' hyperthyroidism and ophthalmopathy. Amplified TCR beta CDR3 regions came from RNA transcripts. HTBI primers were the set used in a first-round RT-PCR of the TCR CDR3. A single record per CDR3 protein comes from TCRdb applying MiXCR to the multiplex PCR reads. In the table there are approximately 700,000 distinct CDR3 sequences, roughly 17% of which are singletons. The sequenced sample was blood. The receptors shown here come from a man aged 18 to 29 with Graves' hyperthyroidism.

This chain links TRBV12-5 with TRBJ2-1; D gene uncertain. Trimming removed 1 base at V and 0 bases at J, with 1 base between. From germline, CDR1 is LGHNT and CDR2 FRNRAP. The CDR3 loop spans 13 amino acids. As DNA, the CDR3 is TGTGCTAGTGGTTTGGACTCCTACAATGAGCAGTTCTTC. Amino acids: CASGLDSYNEQFF.

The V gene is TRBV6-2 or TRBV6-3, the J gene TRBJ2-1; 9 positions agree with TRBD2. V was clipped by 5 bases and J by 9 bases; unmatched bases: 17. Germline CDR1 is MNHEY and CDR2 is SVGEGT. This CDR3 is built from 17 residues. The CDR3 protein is CASSHPIGAGGPGEQFF. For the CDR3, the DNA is TGTGCCAGCAGTCACCCCATTGGGGCGGGAGGGCCGGGTGAGCAGTTCTTC.

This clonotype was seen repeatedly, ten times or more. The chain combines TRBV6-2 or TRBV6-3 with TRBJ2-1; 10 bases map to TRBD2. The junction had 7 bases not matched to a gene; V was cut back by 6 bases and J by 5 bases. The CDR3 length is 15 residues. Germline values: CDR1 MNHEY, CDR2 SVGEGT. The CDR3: CASRPSGSGHNEQFF. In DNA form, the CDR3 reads TGTGCCAGCAGGCCTAGCGGGAGTGGCCACAATGAGCAGTTCTTC.

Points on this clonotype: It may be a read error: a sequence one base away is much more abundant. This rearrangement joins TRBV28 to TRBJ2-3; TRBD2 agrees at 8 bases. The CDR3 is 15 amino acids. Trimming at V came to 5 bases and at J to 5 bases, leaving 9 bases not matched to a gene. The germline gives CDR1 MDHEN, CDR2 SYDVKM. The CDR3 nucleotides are TGTGCCAGCAGTCCCCGGACTAGCAGGAGAGATACGCAGTATTTT. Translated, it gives CASSPRTSRRDTQYF.

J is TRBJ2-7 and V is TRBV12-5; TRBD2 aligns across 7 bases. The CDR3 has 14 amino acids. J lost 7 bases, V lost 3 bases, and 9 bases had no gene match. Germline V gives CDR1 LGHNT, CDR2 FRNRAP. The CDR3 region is CASGLGTKLSEQYF. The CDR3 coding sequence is TGTGCTAGTGGTTTAGGGACTAAACTCTCGGAGCAGTACTTC.

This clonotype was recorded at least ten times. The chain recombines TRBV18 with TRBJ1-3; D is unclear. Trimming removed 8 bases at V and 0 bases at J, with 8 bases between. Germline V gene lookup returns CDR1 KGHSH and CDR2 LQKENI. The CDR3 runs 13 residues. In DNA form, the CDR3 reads TGTGCCAGCGCCCCCAACTCTGGAAACACCATATATTTT. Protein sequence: CASAPNSGNTIYF.

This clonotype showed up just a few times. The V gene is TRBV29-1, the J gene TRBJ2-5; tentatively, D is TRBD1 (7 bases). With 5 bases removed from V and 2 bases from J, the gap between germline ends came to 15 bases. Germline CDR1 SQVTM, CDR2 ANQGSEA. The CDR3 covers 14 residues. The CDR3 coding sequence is TGCAGCGTTCAACCAGGGGGGATTCAAGAGACCCAGTACTTC. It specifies CSVQPGGIQETQYF.

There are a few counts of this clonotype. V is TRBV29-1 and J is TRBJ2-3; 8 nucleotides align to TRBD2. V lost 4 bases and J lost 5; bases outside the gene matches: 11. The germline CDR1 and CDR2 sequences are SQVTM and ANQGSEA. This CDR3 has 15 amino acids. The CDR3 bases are TGCAGCGTTGGCCCCGAGGTAGCGGGGCGAGATACGCAGTATTTT. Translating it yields CSVGPEVAGRDTQYF.

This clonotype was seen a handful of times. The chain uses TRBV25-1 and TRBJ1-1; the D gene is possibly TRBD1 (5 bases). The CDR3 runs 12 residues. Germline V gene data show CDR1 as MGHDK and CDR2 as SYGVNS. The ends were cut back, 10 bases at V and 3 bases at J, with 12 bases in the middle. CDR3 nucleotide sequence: TGTGCCACCCAGGGTCGGGACACTGAAGCTTTCTTT. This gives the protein CATQGRDTEAFF.

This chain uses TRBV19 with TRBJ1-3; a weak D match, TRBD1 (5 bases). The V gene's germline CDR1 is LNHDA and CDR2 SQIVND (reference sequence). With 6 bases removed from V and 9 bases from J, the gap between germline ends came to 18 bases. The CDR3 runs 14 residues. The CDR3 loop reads CASRSGRQPTTIYF. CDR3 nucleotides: TGTGCCAGTAGATCGGGACGTCAACCGACCACCATATATTTT.

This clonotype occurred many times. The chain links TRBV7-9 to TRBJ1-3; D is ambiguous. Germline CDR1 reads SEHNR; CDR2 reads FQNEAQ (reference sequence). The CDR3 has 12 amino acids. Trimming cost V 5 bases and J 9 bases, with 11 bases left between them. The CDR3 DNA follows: TGTGCCAGCAGCCCTACCGCGGGCACCATATATTTT. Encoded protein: CASSPTAGTIYF.

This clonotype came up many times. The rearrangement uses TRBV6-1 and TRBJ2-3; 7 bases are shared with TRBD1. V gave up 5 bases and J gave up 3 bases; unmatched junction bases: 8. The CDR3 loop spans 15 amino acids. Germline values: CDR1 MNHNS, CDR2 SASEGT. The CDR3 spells CASSWSDRVTDTQYF. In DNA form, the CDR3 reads TGTGCCAGCAGTTGGAGTGACAGGGTAACAGATACGCAGTATTTT.

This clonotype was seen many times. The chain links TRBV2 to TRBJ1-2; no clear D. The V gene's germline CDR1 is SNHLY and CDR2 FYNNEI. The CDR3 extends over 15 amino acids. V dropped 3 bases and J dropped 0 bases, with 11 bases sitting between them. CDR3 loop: CASSDGGQTNYGYTF. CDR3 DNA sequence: TGTGCCAGCAGTGATGGCGGCCAGACTAACTATGGCTACACCTTC.

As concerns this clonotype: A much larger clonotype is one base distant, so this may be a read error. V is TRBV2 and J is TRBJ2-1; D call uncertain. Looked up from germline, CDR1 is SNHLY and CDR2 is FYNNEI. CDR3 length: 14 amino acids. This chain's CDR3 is CASSLLPSYNGQFF. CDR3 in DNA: TGTGCCAGCAGTCTGCTACCGTCCTACAATGGGCAGTTCTTC.

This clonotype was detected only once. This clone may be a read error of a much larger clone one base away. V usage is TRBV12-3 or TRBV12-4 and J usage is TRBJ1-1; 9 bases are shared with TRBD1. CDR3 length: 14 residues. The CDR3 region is CASSFRTGDTEASF. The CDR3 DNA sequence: TGTGCCAGCAGTTTTAGGACAGGGGACACTGAAGCTTCCTTT.

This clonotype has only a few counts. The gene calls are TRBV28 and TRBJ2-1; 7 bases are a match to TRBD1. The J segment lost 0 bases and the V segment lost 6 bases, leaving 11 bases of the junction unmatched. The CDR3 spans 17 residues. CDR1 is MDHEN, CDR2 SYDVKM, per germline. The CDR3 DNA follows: TGTGCCAGCAGCCATCCGGACAGGTACAGCTCCTACAATGAGCAGTTCTTC. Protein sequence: CASSHPDRYSSYNEQFF.

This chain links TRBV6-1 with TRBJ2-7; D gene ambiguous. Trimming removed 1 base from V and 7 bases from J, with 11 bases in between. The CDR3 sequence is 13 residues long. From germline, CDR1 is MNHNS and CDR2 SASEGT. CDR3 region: CASSEVSLGEQYF. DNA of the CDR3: TGTGCCAGCAGTGAAGTTAGCCTTGGGGAGCAGTACTTC.

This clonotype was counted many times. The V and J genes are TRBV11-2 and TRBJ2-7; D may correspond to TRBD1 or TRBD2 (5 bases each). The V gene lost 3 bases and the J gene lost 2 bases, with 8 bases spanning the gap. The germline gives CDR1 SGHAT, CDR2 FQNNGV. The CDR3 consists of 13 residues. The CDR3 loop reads CASSFRDAYEQYF. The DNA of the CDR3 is TGTGCCAGCAGCTTCCGGGACGCCTACGAGCAGTACTTC.

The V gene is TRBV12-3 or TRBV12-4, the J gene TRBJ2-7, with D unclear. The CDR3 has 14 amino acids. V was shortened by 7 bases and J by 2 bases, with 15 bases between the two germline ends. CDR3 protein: CASTTRQPPYEQYF. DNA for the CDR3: TGTGCCAGCACCACCAGACAACCACCCTACGAGCAGTACTTC.

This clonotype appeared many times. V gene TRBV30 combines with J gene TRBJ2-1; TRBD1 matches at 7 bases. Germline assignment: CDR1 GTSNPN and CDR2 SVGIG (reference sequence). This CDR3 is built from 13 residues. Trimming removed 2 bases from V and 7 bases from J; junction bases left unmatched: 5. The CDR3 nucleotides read TGTGCCTGGAGTCGGGGACAGTTTAATGAGCAGTTCTTC. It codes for CAWSRGQFNEQFF.

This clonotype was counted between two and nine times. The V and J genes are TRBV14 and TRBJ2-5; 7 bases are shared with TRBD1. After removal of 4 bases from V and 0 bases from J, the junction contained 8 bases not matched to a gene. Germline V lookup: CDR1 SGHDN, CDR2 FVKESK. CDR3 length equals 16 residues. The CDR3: CASSPRTGLYQETQYF. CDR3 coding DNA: TGTGCCAGCAGCCCAAGGACAGGATTGTACCAAGAGACCCAGTACTTC.

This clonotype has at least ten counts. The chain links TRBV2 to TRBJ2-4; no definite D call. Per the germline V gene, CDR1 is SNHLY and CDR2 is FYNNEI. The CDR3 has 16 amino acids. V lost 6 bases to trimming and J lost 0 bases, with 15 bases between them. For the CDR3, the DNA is TGTGCCAGCAGGAAGGAGTTCCTGATAGCCAAAAACATTCAGTACTTC. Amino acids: CASRKEFLIAKNIQYF. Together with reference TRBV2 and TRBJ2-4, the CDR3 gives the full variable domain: EPEVTQTPSHQVTQMGQEVILRCVPISNHLYFYWYRQILGQKVEFLVSFYNNEISEKSEIFDDQFSVERPDGSNFTLKIRSTKLEDSAMYFCASRKEFLIAKNIQYFGAGTRLSVL.

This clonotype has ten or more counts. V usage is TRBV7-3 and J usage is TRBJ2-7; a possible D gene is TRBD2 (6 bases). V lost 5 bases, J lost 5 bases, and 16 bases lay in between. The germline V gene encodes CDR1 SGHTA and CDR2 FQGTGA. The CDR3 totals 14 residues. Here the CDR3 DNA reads TGTGCCAGCAGCCCTCGGGACTCTGCGGACGAGCAGTACTTC. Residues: CASSPRDSADEQYF.

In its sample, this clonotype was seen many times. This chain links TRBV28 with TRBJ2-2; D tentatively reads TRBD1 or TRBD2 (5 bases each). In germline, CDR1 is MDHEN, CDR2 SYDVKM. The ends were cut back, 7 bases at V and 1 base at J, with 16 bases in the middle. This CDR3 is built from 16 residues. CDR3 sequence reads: CASTPLGGRNTGELFF. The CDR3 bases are TGTGCCAGCACCCCCCTTGGGGGTAGGAACACCGGGGAGCTGTTTTTT.

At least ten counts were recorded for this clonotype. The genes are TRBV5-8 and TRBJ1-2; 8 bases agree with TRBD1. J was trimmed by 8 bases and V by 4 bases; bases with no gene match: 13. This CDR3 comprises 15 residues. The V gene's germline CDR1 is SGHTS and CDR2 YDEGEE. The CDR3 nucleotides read TGTGCCAGCAGCGCAAGGACAGGGATCGGTGAAGGCTACACCTTC. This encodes CASSARTGIGEGYTF.

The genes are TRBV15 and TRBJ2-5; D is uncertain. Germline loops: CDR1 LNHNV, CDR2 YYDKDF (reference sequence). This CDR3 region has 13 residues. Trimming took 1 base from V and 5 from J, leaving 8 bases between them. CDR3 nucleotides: TGTGCCACCAGCAGAGGACAAAGGGAGACCCAGTACTTC. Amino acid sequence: CATSRGQRETQYF. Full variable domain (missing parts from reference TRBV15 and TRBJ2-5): DAMVIQNPRYQVTQFGKPVTLSCSQTLNHNVMYWYQQKSSQAPKLLFHYYDKDFNNEADTPDNFQSRRPNTSFCFLDIRSPGLGDTAMYLCATSRGQRETQYFGPGTRLLVL.

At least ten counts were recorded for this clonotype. The CDR3 sequence is CASRPRGAYTGELFF. For the CDR3, the DNA is TGTGCCAGCAGACCCCGGGGAGCGTACACCGGGGAGCTGTTTTTT. The chain recombines TRBV2 with TRBJ2-2; D possibly corresponds to TRBD2 (5 bases). CDR1 and CDR2 from the germline V gene are SNHLY and FYNNEI. The ends were cut back, 6 bases at V and 3 bases at J, with 14 bases in the middle. This CDR3 has 15 residues.